Each of the 18 T cell receptor beta chains below was sequenced from the same sample in a study of blood T cell repertoires in COVID-19. Produced via immunoSEQ multiplex PCR; TCRdb's table is partial and in-frame only. Here the sample spans around 300,000 clones, approximately 84% being singletons. Sequencing was carried out using peripheral blood. The receptors originated from a woman in her twenties or thirties who had recovered from COVID-19.

This clone was found once. V usage is TRBV5-1 and J usage is TRBJ2-1; 7 bases fit TRBD2. Germline loops: CDR1 SGHRS, CDR2 YFSETQ. Losses at the gene ends were 4 bases for V and 9 bases for J; bases not matched to a gene: 10. The CDR3 is 14 amino acids. The CDR3 here is CASSLSSSGGEQFF. The DNA of the CDR3 is TGCGCCAGCAGCCTCAGCTCTAGCGGAGGTGAGCAGTTCTTC.

The chain joins TRBV7-9 to TRBJ1-1; a possible D gene is TRBD1 (5 bases). CDR1 is SEHNR, CDR2 FQNEAQ, per germline (reference sequence). Trimming shortened V by 2 bases and J by 3 bases, and 19 bases separated the two germline ends. The CDR3 is made up of 17 amino acids. The DNA for the CDR3 is TGTGCCAGCAGCTTACCAACCGCGACAGCTGACGACACTGAAGCTTTCTTT. Encoded protein: CASSLPTATADDTEAFF.

The V gene is TRBV19, the J gene TRBJ2-1; 11 bases agree with TRBD2. Germline V CDR1 and CDR2: LNHDA, SQIVND (reference sequence). This CDR3 is built from 17 residues. V lost 3 bases, J lost 4 bases, and 8 bases stayed unmatched. The CDR3 is CASSISGLAAPYNEQFF. Written as DNA, the CDR3 is TGTGCCAGTAGTATTTCGGGACTAGCGGCACCTTACAATGAGCAGTTCTTC.

This chain links TRBV28 with TRBJ2-5, with no clear D. V lost 4 bases and J 0 bases, leaving 6 bases between the germline ends. Germline CDR1 reads MDHEN; CDR2 reads SYDVKM. The CDR3 sequence is 13 residues long. This CDR3 is CASSYQNQETQYF. The CDR3 nucleotides read TGTGCCAGCAGTTATCAAAACCAAGAGACCCAGTACTTC.

This chain connects TRBV4-1 to TRBJ1-2, with 7 bases fitting TRBD1. After removal of 0 bases from V and 6 bases from J, the junction contained 1 base not matched to a gene. CDR1 is MGHRA and CDR2 is YSYEKL in the germline V gene. The CDR3 has 13 amino acids. The CDR3 sequence is CASSQDRGHGYTF. The DNA for the CDR3 is TGCGCCAGCAGCCAAGATAGGGGGCATGGCTACACCTTC.

The chain joins TRBV18 to TRBJ1-4; the match to TRBD1 covers 9 bases. CDR1 and CDR2 from the germline V gene are KGHSH and LQKENI. V lost 3 bases and J lost 8; bases outside the gene matches: 13. The CDR3 sequence is 17 residues long. The CDR3 region has the DNA TGTGCCAGCTCACCTCCGCTGGACAGGGGTCGAGGCGAAAAACTGTTTTTT. This sequence encodes CASSPPLDRGRGEKLFF.

The chain couples TRBV2 to TRBJ2-7; D gene ambiguous. Trimming cost V 8 bases and J 2 bases, with 13 bases left between them. This CDR3 region has 13 residues. Germline-derived CDR1 and CDR2 are SNHLY and FYNNEI. CDR3 sequence: CASEAGWTYEQYF. For the CDR3, the DNA is TGTGCCAGCGAAGCCGGGTGGACCTACGAGCAGTACTTC. Variable domain in full (rest from reference TRBV2 and TRBJ2-7): EPEVTQTPSHQVTQMGQEVILRCVPISNHLYFYWYRQILGQKVEFLVSFYNNEISEKSEIFDDQFSVERPDGSNFTLKIRSTKLEDSAMYFCASEAGWTYEQYFGPGTRLTVT.

The CDR3 loop is CASSSGGLNQPQHF. The CDR3 DNA follows: TGTGCCAGCAGTTCGGGGGGCTTGAATCAGCCCCAGCATTTT. The chain combines TRBV28 with TRBJ1-5; tentative D call: TRBD1 (6 bases). V lost 4 bases and J 4 bases, leaving 11 bases between the germline ends. Germline V lookup: CDR1 MDHEN, CDR2 SYDVKM. The CDR3 is 14 amino acids. The whole variable domain, remainder taken from reference TRBV28 and TRBJ1-5, is DVKVTQSSRYLVKRTGEKVFLECVQDMDHENMFWYRQDPGLGLRLIYFSYDVKMKEKGDIPEGYSVSREKKERFSLILESASTNQTSMYLCASSSGGLNQPQHFGDGTRLSIL.

V gene TRBV7-2 combines with J gene TRBJ1-5; 7 positions agree with TRBD1. CDR1 is SGHTA, CDR2 FQGNSA, per germline. Trimming took 5 bases from V and 4 from J; bases not matched to a gene: 8. There are 15 residues in the CDR3. This CDR3 reads CASSLKSGGNQPQHF. The CDR3 DNA reads as TGTGCCAGCAGCCTAAAATCAGGGGGAAATCAGCCCCAGCATTTT.

This clone was counted once. The J gene is TRBJ2-2, the V gene TRBV12-3 or TRBV12-4, with D maybe TRBD1 (6 bases). The CDR3 has 13 residues. Deletions cut 4 bases from V and 5 bases from J, with 8 bases between. The CDR3 DNA reads as TGTGCCAGCAGTTACAGGGTAACCGGGGAGCTGTTTTTT. Its translation is CASSYRVTGELFF.

V and J are TRBV6-5 and TRBJ2-7; D gene ambiguous. The germline gives CDR1 MNHEY, CDR2 SVGAGI. V shed 2 bases and J shed 0 bases, with 11 bases lying between them. The CDR3 is 15 amino acids. The CDR3 protein is CASSYPSASSYEQYF. The CDR3 coding sequence is TGTGCCAGCAGTTACCCCAGCGCGAGCTCCTACGAGCAGTACTTC.

The chain is built from TRBV27 and TRBJ1-1, with 8 positions matching TRBD1. V was clipped by 3 bases and J by 6 bases; unmatched bases: 9. Germline V gene sequence: CDR1 MNHEY, CDR2 SMNVEV (reference sequence). The CDR3 is made up of 15 amino acids. The CDR3 DNA reads TGTGCCAGCAGTTTGGGGCCGACAGGGGTCTCTGAAGCTTTCTTT. It codes for CASSLGPTGVSEAFF.

This clone has only one observation. The chain carries TRBV6-2 or TRBV6-3 and TRBJ2-2; D is perhaps TRBD2 (6 bases). There are 14 residues in the CDR3. V dropped 6 bases and J dropped 4 bases, with 12 bases sitting between them. Germline assignment: CDR1 MNHEY and CDR2 SVGEGT. CDR3 in DNA: TGTGCCAGCAGCCGGGACTTTCCCACCGGGGAGCTGTTTTTT. Translated: CASSRDFPTGELFF.

V gene TRBV28 combines with J gene TRBJ2-2, with 8 bases lining up with TRBD1. The J segment lost 3 bases and the V segment lost 3 bases, leaving 6 bases of the junction unmatched. The V gene's germline CDR1 is MDHEN and CDR2 SYDVKM. The CDR3 has 16 residues. The CDR3 loop is CASSLSDRGHTGELFF. The CDR3 DNA sequence: TGTGCCAGCAGTTTGTCTGACAGGGGACACACCGGGGAGCTGTTTTTT.

The rearrangement uses TRBV10-2 and TRBJ2-3; D gene uncertain. The V end was cut by 7 bases, the J end by 9 bases, with 17 bases between. Germline V gives CDR1 WSHSY, CDR2 SAAADI. This CDR3 region has 13 residues. The CDR3 spells CASKEIASETQYF. In nucleotides, the CDR3 is TGCGCCAGCAAGGAAATAGCTTCGGAAACGCAGTATTTT.

The rearrangement joins TRBV7-8 to TRBJ2-2, with 8 bases aligning to TRBD1. Per the germline V gene, CDR1 is SGHVS and CDR2 is FQNEAQ. The length of the CDR3 is 14 residues. The V gene end was trimmed by 6 bases and the J gene end by 5 bases; junction bases not matched to a gene: 5. This chain's CDR3 is CASSIQGETGELFF. The DNA of the CDR3 is TGTGCCAGCAGTATACAGGGGGAAACCGGGGAGCTGTTTTTT.

This clone was observed a single time. V and J are TRBV27 and TRBJ2-7; no reliable D call. V lost 3 bases and J lost 0, with 6 bases in between. This CDR3 is built from 13 residues. Germline V gives CDR1 MNHEY, CDR2 SMNVEV (reference sequence). The CDR3: CASSLERSYEQYF. The CDR3 coding sequence is TGTGCCAGCAGTTTGGAGCGCTCCTACGAGCAGTACTTC.

This rearrangement joins TRBV7-8 to TRBJ2-7; TRBD1 aligns across 8 bases. Germline V gene sequence: CDR1 SGHVS, CDR2 FQNEAQ. The V segment lost 0 bases and the J segment 7 bases; nucleotides outside the gene matches: 11. The CDR3 totals 16 residues. The CDR3, as DNA: TGTGCCAGCAGCTTAGCCAGGACAGGGATCCTTTTGGAGCAGTACTTC. As protein: CASSLARTGILLEQYF. The variable domain in full, completed from reference TRBV7-8 and TRBJ2-7, reads GAGVSQSPRYKVAKRGQDVALRCDPISGHVSLFWYQQALGQGPEFLTYFQNEAQLDKSGLPSDRFFAERPEGSVSTLKIQRTQQEDSAVYLCASSLARTGILLEQYFGPGTRLTVT.